The rows below give T cell receptor beta chains drawn from one sample of a study of Ad26.COV2.S vaccination and SARS-CoV-2 variants. Profiling relied on immunoSEQ multiplex PCR, and the TCRdb table lists in-frame clones only, not all of them. Of around 240,000 clones in the sample, around 87% are singletons; the top ten hold roughly 10%. This specimen consisted of peripheral blood, obtained in a trial of Ad26.COV2.S vaccine versus placebo. These receptors came from a person between 18 and 59 years old who received the Ad26.COV2.S COVID-19 vaccine or a placebo. The CDR3 runs from the conserved cysteine through the conserved F or W. The D gene is left open where the match is weak. Clone size is stated in some rows and not others, as once, few, many or a class when expanded.

j_call d_call v_call clone_size cdr3_nt cdr3_aa
TRBJ2-4 TRBD2 TRBV3-1/TRBV3-2 . TGTGCCAGCAGCCAAGGCCGACTAGCGGGGGTAAACATTCAGTACTTC CASSQGRLAGVNIQYF
TRBJ1-5 . TRBV28 . TGTGCCAGCAGTCCGGACCTGCAGCCCCAGCATTTT CASSPDLQPQHF
TRBJ2-7 TRBD1 TRBV5-4 . TGTGCCAGCAGCTCGGTAGGGACAGGGGTTACGTACGAGCAGTACTTC CASSSVGTGVTYEQYF
TRBJ2-1 TRBD2 TRBV29-1 once TGCAGCGTTGGCCTAGCGGTTAGCAATGAGCAGTTCTTC CSVGLAVSNEQFF
TRBJ2-1 TRBD2 TRBV10-3 . TGTGCCATCAGTGAGTCGCCGGGGGGCTCCTACAATGAGCAGTTCTTC CAISESPGGSYNEQFF
TRBJ2-1 TRBD1 TRBV10-3 . TGTGCCATCAGTGGTACAGGGGCTGAGCAGTTCTTC CAISGTGAEQFF
TRBJ1-5 . TRBV5-5 . TGTGCCAGCAGCTTGGTGACACTGCCGAGTCAGCCCCAGCATTTT CASSLVTLPSQPQHF
TRBJ1-4 . TRBV2 few TGTGCCAGCAAAGGGCAGCGTAATGAAAAACTGTTTTTT CASKGQRNEKLFF
TRBJ1-1 . TRBV10-3 . TGTGCCACTTCCAGAGTAGGGGACGCGGCTTTCTTT CATSRVGDAAFF
TRBJ2-7 . TRBV6-2/TRBV6-3 . TGTGCCAGCAGCGCGTATCGGGACTACGAGCAGTACTTC CASSAYRDYEQYF
TRBJ1-3 . TRBV7-2 . TGTGCCAGCAGCCCCCGAGGACTGAACTCTGGAAACACCATATATTTT CASSPRGLNSGNTIYF
TRBJ1-5 TRBD1 TRBV14 . TGTGCCAGCAGCCAAGTTATCATGGGAGGGGTACCGGGACAGTTGAATCAGCCCCAGCATTTT CASSQVIMGGVPGQLNQPQHF
TRBJ2-3 . TRBV27 . TGTGCCAGCAGTCCCGACCTCACTAGACCGGGTAATCCTAGCACAGATACGCAGTATTTT CASSPDLTRPGNPSTDTQYF
TRBJ1-5 . TRBV6-1 . TGTGCCAGCAGTGACAGGGGAAAGCAGCCCCAGCATTTT CASSDRGKQPQHF
TRBJ2-3 . TRBV28 . TGTGCCAGCAGTCTCAGGACGGTGGGGGATACGCAGTATTTT CASSLRTVGDTQYF
TRBJ2-3 TRBD1 TRBV9 . TGTGCCAGCAGCGGGAAACCACCGGGACAGATCCTCACAGATACGCAGTATTTT CASSGKPPGQILTDTQYF
TRBJ1-4 . TRBV28 . TGTGCCAGCAGTTTCCCTAGATTTGGAGAAAAACTGTTTTTT CASSFPRFGEKLFF
TRBJ1-2 TRBD1 TRBV25-1 once TGTGCCAGCAGTACACAGGGGCCAGAACCCTATGGCTACACCTTC CASSTQGPEPYGYTF
TRBJ2-5 TRBD2 TRBV5-4 . TGTGCCAGCAGCCCGGGACTAGCGGAGACCCAGTACTTC CASSPGLAETQYF
TRBJ1-5 . TRBV28 . TGTGCCAGCAGACTGAACTATCAGCCCCAGCATTTT CASRLNYQPQHF
TRBJ1-1 TRBD1 TRBV6-5 . TGTGCCAGCAGGAAGGCTGGACAGGGGAACACTGAAGCTTTCTTT CASRKAGQGNTEAFF
TRBJ2-5 TRBD2 TRBV24-1 . TGTGCCACCAGTGGTTGGGGGCTAGCGGGAGGGCAACGTCGGGAGACCCAGTACTTC CATSGWGLAGGQRRETQYF